This T cell receptor beta chain was sequenced during a study of blood T cell repertoires in COVID-19. Across the whole study: T cells, B-cell-depleted T cells, or PBMCs provided the cDNA or gDNA that served as material.

Concerning this clone itself: Different DNA sequences within this sample yield the same CDR3.

The trim removed 4 bases at V and 1 base at J, leaving 3 bases unmatched. Germline V gene lookup returns CDR1 SGHRS and CDR2 YFSETQ. The CDR3 runs to 14 residues. In the study's own analysis: Researchers report that nucleated cell counts were estimated from reference gene primer amplification. Data came from immunoSEQ multiplex PCR; TCRdb stores just in-frame clones and leaves some out. V, J and clone size were drawn from that table, and D and trimming were deduced from the DNA. The table records 150,000 or so clones, roughly 90% of them present only once. The V and J genes are TRBV5-1 and TRBJ2-5, with 8 bases lining up with TRBD1. This clonotype was obtained from a man between 60 and 70 years old with acute or convalescent COVID-19. The sample consisted of peripheral blood. CDR3 sequence (DNA): TGCGCCAGCAGCCTCGGACAGGGCCAAGAGACCCAGTACTTC. Translated, it gives CASSLGQGQETQYF.